One sample yielded the 27 T cell receptor beta chains listed below, sequenced in a study of CD4 T cells in relation to SARS-CoV-2 and coronaviruses. The unexposed donors gave CD4+ T cells in about 2011-2019, prior to COVID-19. Isolation of CD4+ T cells took place after approximately eleven days in culture. Some clones are missing from TCRdb's copy, which holds only in-frame ones; the method was immunoSEQ multiplex PCR. Here the sample spans tens of thousands of clones, around 78% being singletons. Antigens of these TCRs are unknown. The sequencing input was CD4+ T cells from PBMCs, cultured in vitro. Receptors originate from a human donor in good health.

CDR3 residues: CASSLTTGTDTQYF. CDR3 bases: TGTGCCAGCAGCTTAACGACAGGCACAGATACGCAGTATTTT. The genes are TRBV7-2 and TRBJ2-3; TRBD1 is a possible D gene (5 bases). The CDR3 spans 14 residues. V lost 2 bases, J lost 1 base, and 7 bases lay in between. Looked up from germline, CDR1 is SGHTA and CDR2 is FQGNSA.

The J gene is TRBJ2-3, the V gene TRBV6-5; a possible D gene is TRBD1 (5 bases). This CDR3 contains 13 residues. V shed 5 bases and J shed 4 bases, with 10 bases lying between them. Germline CDR1 is MNHEY and CDR2 is SVGAGI. In nucleotides, the CDR3 is TGTGCCAGCAGTCGGCAGGGCCCAGATACGCAGTATTTT. This codes for CASSRQGPDTQYF.

This clone has more than one count but fewer than ten. The J gene is TRBJ1-5, the V gene TRBV28, with unresolved D. The ends were cut back, 0 bases at V and 0 bases at J, with 3 bases in the middle. Germline V gene sequence: CDR1 MDHEN, CDR2 SYDVKM. The CDR3 sequence is 14 residues long. The CDR3 sequence is CASSLWGSNQPQHF. The CDR3 nucleotides read TGTGCCAGCAGTTTATGGGGTAGCAATCAGCCCCAGCATTTT.

The rearrangement joins TRBV2 to TRBJ1-1; D is possibly TRBD1 (5 bases). Germline CDR1 reads SNHLY; CDR2 reads FYNNEI. This CDR3 is built from 11 residues. Trimming removed 5 bases from V and 11 bases from J, with 12 bases in between. CDR3 coding DNA: TGTGCCAGCAGTACAGAGGGGCAGGCTTTCTTT. It translates to CASSTEGQAFF.

In regard to this clone: A junction end diverges from the germline sequence, so it may reflect a read error. The CDR3 DNA is TGTGCCAGCAGGGAAGAGACAGGGTCGGGCAATCAGCCCCAGCATTTT. Residues: CASREETGSGNQPQHF. This chain connects TRBV6-1 to TRBJ1-5; 7 nucleotides line up with TRBD1. This CDR3 region has 16 residues. The germline gives CDR1 MNHNS, CDR2 SASEGT.

The chain uses TRBV6-5 and TRBJ2-7; D gene ambiguous. The CDR3 consists of 14 residues. The V and J ends lost 6 bases and 7 bases respectively, with 19 bases between them. Germline CDR1 reads MNHEY; CDR2 reads SVGAGI. The CDR3 is CASSPTVRAPEQYF. CDR3 DNA: TGTGCCAGCAGCCCCACCGTAAGGGCCCCAGAGCAGTACTTC.

This chain uses TRBV5-6 with TRBJ2-7, with 7 nucleotides matching TRBD1. This CDR3 spans 14 amino acids. Losses at the gene ends were 4 bases for V and 3 bases for J; bases not matched to a gene: 7. Germline V gene lookup returns CDR1 SGHDT and CDR2 YYEEEE. CDR3 residues: CASSIRQGGYEQYF. The DNA of the CDR3 is TGTGCCAGCAGCATAAGACAGGGTGGCTACGAGCAGTACTTC. The variable domain in full, with the rest retrieved from reference TRBV5-6 and TRBJ2-7, is DAGVTQSPTHLIKTRGQQVTLRCSPKSGHDTVSWYQQALGQGPQFIFQYYEEEERQRGNFPDRFSGHQFPNYSSELNVNALLLGDSALYLCASSIRQGGYEQYFGPGTRLTVT.

This chain joins TRBV4-3 and TRBJ2-1, with 11 nucleotides matching TRBD2. The trim removed 4 bases at V and 9 bases at J, leaving 5 bases unmatched. The V gene's germline CDR1 is LGHNA and CDR2 YSLEER. The CDR3 has 14 amino acids. CDR3 in amino acids: CASSLVTSGTEQFF. The CDR3 coding sequence is TGCGCCAGCAGCCTTGTGACTAGCGGGACTGAGCAGTTCTTC.

V gene TRBV19 combines with J gene TRBJ1-4; D is unresolved. The CDR3 loop spans 14 amino acids. Deletions cut 3 bases from V and 3 bases from J, with 8 bases between. Germline CDR1 and CDR2: LNHDA and SQIVND (reference sequence). CDR3 sequence (DNA): TGTGCCAGTAGTATTATGGGAGCTAATGAAAAACTGTTTTTT. This translates into CASSIMGANEKLFF.

The chain recombines TRBV10-3 with TRBJ2-1, with D possibly being TRBD2 (5 bases). Per the germline V gene, CDR1 is ENHRY and CDR2 is SYGVKD. CDR3 length: 16 amino acids. V lost 7 bases and J 2 bases, leaving 18 bases between the germline ends. CDR3: CAITGERSGAYNEQFF. The CDR3 DNA follows: TGTGCCATCACCGGGGAACGGAGTGGGGCCTACAATGAGCAGTTCTTC.

The V and J genes are TRBV2 and TRBJ2-5; tentative D call: TRBD2 (6 bases). This CDR3 has 12 amino acids. V dropped 2 bases and J dropped 5 bases, with 6 bases sitting between them. The V gene's germline CDR1 is SNHLY and CDR2 FYNNEI. For the CDR3, the DNA is TGTGCCAGCAGTGAACGGGGGGAGACCCAGTACTTC. Its protein is CASSERGETQYF.

This clone was counted only a few times. The gene calls are TRBV5-1 and TRBJ1-1; D remains unclear. This CDR3 comprises 14 residues. Germline assignment: CDR1 SGHRS and CDR2 YFSETQ. Trimming shortened V by 4 bases and J by 3 bases, and 13 bases separated the two germline ends. The CDR3 DNA reads TGCGCCAGCAGCACGGAGGAGGGCGACACTGAAGCTTTCTTT. Translation: CASSTEEGDTEAFF. The entire variable domain, with the rest obtained from reference TRBV5-1 and TRBJ1-1, is as follows: KAGVTQTPRYLIKTRGQQVTLSCSPISGHRSVSWYQQTPGQGLQFLFEYFSETQRNKGNFPGRFSGRQFSNSRSEMNVSTLELGDSALYLCASSTEEGDTEAFFGQGTRLTVV.

This clone was seen just once. This chain joins TRBV9 and TRBJ2-4; 7 nucleotides agree with TRBD2. Germline trimming cut 4 bases from V and 7 bases from J; bases unmatched to any gene: 8. The germline gives CDR1 SGDLS, CDR2 YYNGEE. This CDR3 is 14 amino acids long. The CDR3, as DNA: TGTGCCAGCAGCCCCGGGGAGGGGAGGAACATTCAGTACTTC. It translates to CASSPGEGRNIQYF.

The DNA for the CDR3 is TGTGCCAGCAGCTTAATGTCTAGCGGATTTCAAGAGACCCAGTACTTC. The encoded protein is CASSLMSSGFQETQYF. The chain has TRBV11-2 and TRBJ2-5, with 7 bases fitting TRBD2. In germline, CDR1 is SGHAT, CDR2 FQNNGV. V dropped 2 bases and J dropped 2; count of bases not matched to a gene: 8. This CDR3 region has 16 residues.

The chain joins TRBV30 to TRBJ2-7; D remains ambiguous. There are 11 residues in the CDR3. Trimming stripped 4 bases from V and 0 bases from J, with 4 bases between. The germline gives CDR1 GTSNPN, CDR2 SVGIG (reference sequence). The DNA of the CDR3 is TGTGCCTGGACAAGCTCCTACGAGCAGTACTTC. This gives the protein CAWTSSYEQYF.

V is TRBV2 and J is TRBJ2-2, with 7 nucleotides matching TRBD2. CDR3 length: 17 residues. The V gene end was trimmed by 4 bases and the J gene end by 2 bases; junction bases not matched to a gene: 10. CDR1 SNHLY and CDR2 FYNNEI come from the germline V gene. CDR3 bases: TGTGCCAGCAGTGTTTTAGCTAGCGGAATAAACACCGGGGAGCTGTTTTTT. As protein: CASSVLASGINTGELFF.

The CDR3: CASSQDRAGGRAFF. As DNA, the CDR3 is TGTGCCAGCAGCCAAGATCGGGCAGGGGGAAGAGCTTTCTTT. V and J are TRBV3-1 (or the pseudogene TRBV3-2) and TRBJ1-1; 7 nucleotides line up with TRBD1. The CDR3 is 14 residues long. Per the germline V gene, CDR1 is LGHDT and CDR2 is YNNKEL (reference sequence). V dropped 0 bases and J dropped 10; count of bases not matched to a gene: 8.

This clone was seen a few times. The chain is built from TRBV2 and TRBJ2-1; 8 bases match TRBD2. The CDR3 is made up of 15 amino acids. The V gene's germline CDR1 is SNHLY and CDR2 FYNNEI. V shed 7 bases and J 7 bases; nucleotides not matched to a gene: 12. The CDR3 is CASNPLRSGRNEQFF. CDR3 nucleotides: TGTGCCAGCAATCCCCTCAGGAGCGGGAGAAATGAGCAGTTCTTC.

This clone was seen more than once but under ten times. CDR3 coding DNA: TGTGCCAGCAGCCGAGGTCGGGGCGTCACTGAAGCTTTCTTT. It translates to CASSRGRGVTEAFF. The rearrangement links TRBV27 to TRBJ1-1; D might be TRBD1 (5 bases). Germline V lookup: CDR1 MNHEY, CDR2 SMNVEV (reference sequence). V dropped 6 bases and J dropped 4 bases, with 15 bases sitting between them. This CDR3 comprises 14 residues.

This rearrangement joins TRBV4-3 to TRBJ2-3, with TRBD2 matching over 7 bases. After removal of 2 bases from V and 0 bases from J, the junction contained 5 bases not matched to a gene. The CDR3 has 16 residues. Germline V gives CDR1 LGHNA, CDR2 YSLEER. The CDR3 nucleotides read TGCGCCAGCAGCCAATGGGGGGGGGTTAGCACAGATACGCAGTATTTT. Protein sequence: CASSQWGGVSTDTQYF.

The chain is built from TRBV5-6 and TRBJ1-6; D is unresolved. The length of the CDR3 is 16 residues. Between the trimmed V and J ends, which lost 0 bases and 3 bases, there was a span of 10 bases. Germline CDR1 reads SGHDT; CDR2 reads YYEEEE. CDR3 sequence reads: CASSLVGGFYNSPLHF. The CDR3, as DNA: TGTGCCAGCAGCTTGGTAGGCGGATTCTATAATTCACCCCTCCACTTT.

CDR3 nucleotide sequence: TGTGCCAGCAGCCGAAGCCGGGGACAGCTTAATGAAAAACTGTTTTTT. Amino acid sequence: CASSRSRGQLNEKLFF. The V and J genes are TRBV11-2 and TRBJ1-4; TRBD1 matches 7 bases. CDR3 length: 16 amino acids. The junction had 10 bases not matched to a gene; V was cut back by 5 bases and J by 4 bases. The germline V gene encodes CDR1 SGHAT and CDR2 FQNNGV.

The chain joins TRBV6-5 to TRBJ1-5; D unclear. Germline lookup yields CDR1 MNHEY and CDR2 SVGAGI. The V end was cut by 9 bases, the J end by 3 bases, with 9 bases between. This CDR3 is 12 amino acids long. CDR3: CARKGDNQPQHF. CDR3 coding DNA: TGTGCCAGGAAGGGCGACAATCAGCCCCAGCATTTT.

A word on this clone: At one end, the junction sequence differs from germline, possibly due to a read error. The chain employs TRBV7-3 and TRBJ2-5; TRBD2 might be the D (7 bases). CDR1 and CDR2 (germline): SGHTA, FQGTGA. The CDR3 covers 13 residues. The CDR3 spells CASSLREGENQYF. The CDR3 nucleotides read TGTGCCAGCAGCTTAAGGGAGGGGGAGAACCAGTACTTC.

V and J are TRBV18 and TRBJ1-1, with D possibly TRBD1 on 5 matching bases. With 3 bases removed from V and 0 bases from J, the gap between germline ends came to 8 bases. CDR1 is KGHSH, CDR2 LQKENI, per germline. This CDR3 contains 14 residues. The CDR3 sequence: CASSPGDMNTEAFF. The CDR3 DNA reads TGTGCCAGCTCACCGGGGGATATGAACACTGAAGCTTTCTTT.

In its sample, this clone was seen once. The V call is TRBV5-1, the J call TRBJ2-4; the D gene is possibly TRBD2 (7 bases). The CDR3 sequence is 15 residues long. CDR1 and CDR2 (germline): SGHRS, YFSETQ. The V end lost 2 bases, the J end lost 1 base, and 10 bases lay between the germline ends. DNA of the CDR3: TGCGCCAGCAGCTTTCGGGGGGCGGCCAAAAACATTCAGTACTTC. Protein: CASSFRGAAKNIQYF.

The V and J genes are TRBV5-1 and TRBJ1-6, with D perhaps matching TRBD1 (6 bases). Germline V gene data show CDR1 as SGHRS and CDR2 as YFSETQ. The CDR3 runs to 13 residues. V was clipped by 5 bases and J by 8 bases, with 11 bases between them. CDR3 region: CASRMTGDSPLHF. CDR3 nucleotide sequence: TGCGCCAGCAGGATGACAGGAGATTCACCCCTCCACTTT.